This T cell receptor beta chain derives from a study of immune evolution from preneoplasia to lung adenocarcinoma (dated by TCRdb to the early 2020s). Background on the whole study: No AAH lesions showed HLA loss of heterozygosity, compared with 5.5% to 8% of AIS, approximately 15% of MIA and around 35% of ADC lesions. The study profiled immune contexture across lung adenocarcinoma precursors and invasive adenocarcinoma using immune gene expression, TCR sequencing and multiplex immunofluorescence. Whole exome sequencing and methylation data from the same cohort of nodules were integrated with the immune data. The overall cohort comprised 53 patients with pulmonary nodules who underwent surgical resection. POLYSOLVER was used to infer Class I HLA alleles from exome data, and LOHHLA was used to detect allele-specific HLA loss. The sample size was set by how many specimens were available, not by a prior power calculation. The TCR sequencing data were obtained from about 51 patients. According to the study, some 97 samples were used for TCR sequencing. Resected precursor lesions (AAH, AIS, MIA) and invasive adenocarcinomas were each compared against paired morphologically normal lung tissue. Study-wide findings and limitations: Because all patients came from Japan and China, whether the findings apply to Western populations was uncertain. Normal lung had the highest top T cell clone frequencies, and these frequencies appeared to fall progressively from AAH through AIS, MIA and invasive adenocarcinoma. KRAS-mutant nodules showed the highest T cell clonality compared with EGFR-mutant or double wild-type lesions. The findings reflected association rather than direct causation, and larger cohorts with long-term follow-up and longitudinal biopsies were considered necessary. Clonality was highest in normal lung, while later-stage lesions appeared to show lower clonality but higher T cell density and diversity.

On this clone itself: There is no known antigen for this receptor. One base away there is no much larger clone; base qualities are not given.

Between about 2013 and 2017, the patients underwent resection in either Japan or China. Two lung cancer pathologists independently reviewed H&E slides to confirm the histologic diagnosis of every case. To enrich premalignant or tumor cells for nucleic acid extraction, macro-dissection was performed after pathologic assessment. The AllPrep DNA/RNA FFPE Kit was used to isolate DNA from FFPE tissue. The CDR1 and CDR2 encoded by the germline V gene (reference sequence) are SEHNR and FQNEAQ. The CDR3 holds 15 amino acids from the cysteine to the phenylalanine. CDR3 DNA is the only sequence kept; it has 45 bases, read in frame from the first base. Germline trimming: 5 bases from V, 0 bases from J; junction bases outside gene matches: 2. The immunoSEQ hsTCRbeta Kit was used to sequence TCR beta CDR3 regions from DNA. As for the authors' bioinformatics: The ImmunoSEQ Analyzer was used to analyse the TCR sequencing data. T cell clonality was defined as 1 minus Pielou's evenness, calculated on productive rearrangements. The inverse Simpson index, applied to productive templates, was used to measure T cell diversity. T cell density was expressed as TCR beta template counts normalized to usable DNA, with usable DNA estimated by amplifying and sequencing housekeeping genes. TCR metrics were compared across histologic stages using two-sided Kruskal-Wallis tests. Here the immuneACCESS table is served through TCRdb, limited to in-frame sequences with V and J called. Missing clones are a known gap in these copies; in checked studies unresolved V genes cover under half, and the rest lacks a known reason. V and J calls plus clone size are reproduced from that table; the DNA served to infer D and trimming. The sample table lists about 3,700 clones, roughly 87% of them with a count of one. The ten largest clones take up about 6.7% of the sample.

The sample comprised FFPE invasive lung adenocarcinoma tissue. The sample's cell subset or site label is to be understood as: frankly invasive lung adenocarcinoma (ADC). The chain couples TRBV7-9 to TRBJ2-7, with 12 central nucleotides matching TRBD2. The sequence was obtained from a person aged 65-85 years with invasive lung adenocarcinoma. The base sequence is TGTGCCAGCAGCGCGACTAGCGGGAGCTCCTACGAGCAGTACTTC. Translated, this gives CASSATSGSSYEQYF. With the portions outside the CDR3 filled from the reference TRBV7-9 and TRBJ2-7 genes, the complete variable region becomes DTGVSQNPRHKITKRGQNVTFRCDPISEHNRLYWYRQTLGQGPEFLTYFQNEAQLEKSRLLSDRFSAERPKGSFSTLEIQRTEQGDSAMYLCASSATSGSSYEQYFGPGTRLTVT.